A selection of T cell receptor beta chains follows, all from one sample in a study of beta chain features in type 1 diabetes. Sequencing used immunoSEQ multiplex PCR; TCRdb keeps in-frame clones, though not all of them. The data hold about 360,000 clones, with roughly 12% observed a single time. The sequenced sample consisted of naive CD4+ T cells from blood. Every receptor here comes from a man younger than 35 in good health. Each CDR3 is given with its conserved first and last residue. Each record gives: V gene, clone size, D gene, J gene, CDR3 protein, CDR3 DNA. A D gene is named only where the DNA matches it firmly. Not every row has a clone size; where given, it reads once, few, many or a size class.

V gene: TRBV4-3
clone size: few
D gene: TRBD1
J gene: TRBJ2-1
CDR3 protein: CASSHYRGNEQFF
CDR3 DNA: TGCGCCAGCAGCCACTACAGGGGGAATGAGCAGTTCTTC

V gene: TRBV14
clone size: once
D gene: NA
J gene: TRBJ2-1
CDR3 protein: CASSQRPGYNEQFF
CDR3 DNA: TGTGCCAGCAGCCAGCGCCCAGGGTACAATGAGCAGTTCTTC

V gene: TRBV27
clone size: few
D gene: NA
J gene: TRBJ1-2
CDR3 protein: CASSTTGHGIYGYTF
CDR3 DNA: TGTGCCAGCAGTACCACGGGACATGGCATCTATGGCTACACCTTC

V gene: TRBV11-2
clone size: NA
D gene: TRBD2
J gene: TRBJ2-1
CDR3 protein: CASSWTSSYNEQFF
CDR3 DNA: TGTGCCAGCAGCTGGACTAGCTCCTACAATGAGCAGTTCTTC

V gene: TRBV19
clone size: few
D gene: NA
J gene: TRBJ1-1
CDR3 protein: CASSMGRHTEAFF
CDR3 DNA: TGTGCCAGTAGTATGGGCAGGCACACTGAAGCTTTCTTT

V gene: TRBV27
clone size: few
D gene: NA
J gene: TRBJ2-3
CDR3 protein: CASSLGGLTSTDTQYF
CDR3 DNA: TGTGCCAGCAGTTTAGGGGGCCTTACTAGCACAGATACGCAGTATTTT

V gene: TRBV7-2
clone size: NA
D gene: NA
J gene: TRBJ1-3
CDR3 protein: CASSLWSRVSSGNTIYF
CDR3 DNA: TGTGCCAGCAGCTTATGGAGTAGAGTCAGCTCTGGAAACACCATATATTTT

V gene: TRBV5-1
clone size: NA
D gene: NA
J gene: TRBJ1-5
CDR3 protein: CASSPRGPDQPQHF
CDR3 DNA: TGCGCCAGCAGCCCACGCGGGCCCGATCAGCCCCAGCATTTT

V gene: TRBV15
clone size: few
D gene: TRBD2
J gene: TRBJ2-5
CDR3 protein: CATSRGLAATQETQYF
CDR3 DNA: TGTGCCACCAGCAGGGGGCTAGCGGCTACCCAAGAGACCCAGTACTTC

V gene: TRBV5-1
clone size: NA
D gene: TRBD2
J gene: TRBJ2-5
CDR3 protein: CASSLAIAGAYQETQYF
CDR3 DNA: TGCGCCAGCAGCTTGGCCATAGCGGGGGCCTACCAAGAGACCCAGTACTTC

V gene: TRBV28
clone size: NA
D gene: TRBD1
J gene: TRBJ2-7
CDR3 protein: CASSTYGTDEQYF
CDR3 DNA: TGTGCCAGCAGCACCTACGGGACAGACGAGCAGTACTTC

V gene: TRBV7-9
clone size: NA
D gene: TRBD2
J gene: TRBJ2-3
CDR3 protein: CASSPLAGGPDTQYF
CDR3 DNA: TGTGCCAGCAGTCCCTTGGCGGGGGGGCCAGATACGCAGTATTTT

V gene: TRBV28
clone size: NA
D gene: TRBD2
J gene: TRBJ2-7
CDR3 protein: CASSFLWEGPEQANYEQYF
CDR3 DNA: TGTGCCAGCAGTTTTTTATGGGAGGGTCCTGAACAAGCTAACTACGAGCAGTACTTC

V gene: TRBV5-1
clone size: few
D gene: NA
J gene: TRBJ1-1
CDR3 protein: CASSPGGDTEAFF
CDR3 DNA: TGCGCCAGCAGTCCCGGGGGGGACACTGAAGCTTTCTTT

V gene: TRBV6-6
clone size: NA
D gene: NA
J gene: TRBJ1-5
CDR3 protein: CASYRGSDQPQHF
CDR3 DNA: TGTGCCAGCTACCGAGGGTCGGATCAGCCCCAGCATTTT

V gene: TRBV9
clone size: NA
D gene: TRBD2
J gene: TRBJ2-3
CDR3 protein: CASSAGGTQYF
CDR3 DNA: TGTGCCAGCAGCGCGGGGGGTACGCAGTATTTT

V gene: TRBV19
clone size: NA
D gene: NA
J gene: TRBJ1-1
CDR3 protein: CASSRGPWDKNEF
CDR3 DNA: TGTGCCAGTAGTAGGGGGCCGTGGGACAAAAACGAGTTT

V gene: TRBV30
clone size: NA
D gene: NA
J gene: TRBJ1-5
CDR3 protein: CAWAQGRDQPQHF
CDR3 DNA: TGTGCCTGGGCCCAGGGCAGGGATCAGCCCCAGCATTTT

V gene: TRBV6-5
clone size: few
D gene: NA
J gene: TRBJ1-5
CDR3 protein: CASSHREHQPQHF
CDR3 DNA: TGTGCCAGCAGTCACAGGGAGCATCAGCCCCAGCATTTT

V gene: TRBV5-1
clone size: NA
D gene: NA
J gene: TRBJ1-1
CDR3 protein: CASSLRTVNTEAFF
CDR3 DNA: TGCGCCAGCAGCTTAAGGACAGTCAACACTGAAGCTTTCTTT

V gene: TRBV15
clone size: NA
D gene: NA
J gene: TRBJ2-4
CDR3 protein: CATSRDHGGPFRYF
CDR3 DNA: TGTGCCACCAGCAGAGACCACGGGGGGCCTTTTAGGTACTTC

V gene: TRBV7-9
clone size: NA
D gene: TRBD1
J gene: TRBJ1-5
CDR3 protein: CASSLRQGSNQPQHF
CDR3 DNA: TGTGCCAGCAGCTTAAGACAGGGTAGCAATCAGCCCCAGCATTTT

V gene: TRBV10-2
clone size: NA
D gene: NA
J gene: TRBJ2-1
CDR3 protein: CASSEKTSSYNEQFF
CDR3 DNA: TGCGCCAGCAGTGAGAAGACTAGCTCCTACAATGAGCAGTTCTTC

V gene: TRBV15
clone size: few
D gene: TRBD2
J gene: TRBJ2-3
CDR3 protein: CATSSLLGLASTDTQYF
CDR3 DNA: TGTGCCACCAGCAGTCTATTGGGACTAGCTAGCACAGATACGCAGTATTTT

V gene: TRBV28
clone size: few
D gene: TRBD2
J gene: TRBJ2-7
CDR3 protein: CATNRAGAYEQYF
CDR3 DNA: TGTGCCACAAACCGGGCGGGGGCCTACGAGCAGTACTTC

V gene: TRBV10-3
clone size: few
D gene: NA
J gene: TRBJ1-2
CDR3 protein: CAISIDIQFAGYTF
CDR3 DNA: TGTGCCATCAGTATAGACATCCAATTCGCGGGCTACACCTTC

V gene: TRBV6-5
clone size: NA
D gene: TRBD1
J gene: TRBJ1-3
CDR3 protein: CASSRDRVANTIYF
CDR3 DNA: TGTGCCAGCAGTCGGGACAGGGTAGCAAACACCATATATTTT

V gene: TRBV27
clone size: few
D gene: TRBD2
J gene: TRBJ2-7
CDR3 protein: CASRSVLAGGNYEQYF
CDR3 DNA: TGTGCCAGCAGGTCCGTCCTAGCGGGGGGGAACTACGAGCAGTACTTC

V gene: TRBV30
clone size: NA
D gene: NA
J gene: TRBJ1-2
CDR3 protein: CAWSSYLPGLRYGYTF
CDR3 DNA: TGTGCCTGGTCCTCATACCTCCCGGGACTGCGCTATGGCTACACCTTC